Here is one TCR beta chain with its context. This entry belongs to a study of blood T cell repertoires in COVID-19. In the authors' workflow: For nucleated cells, counts were estimated from reference gene primer amplification. Sequencing was performed with immunoSEQ multiplex PCR; in TCRdb, only in-frame clones are kept and a portion is missing. V, J and clone size are those of that table, while D and trimming were read from the DNA. The sample yields just over 95,000 clones, 90% seen once. Sequenced sample: peripheral blood. The origin of this receptor is a man between 60 and 75 years old with acute or convalescent COVID-19.

The CDR3 protein is CASSTRLRQGRSNQPQHF. DNA for the CDR3: TGTGCCAGCAGCACCCGTCTCCGACAGGGACGGAGCAATCAGCCCCAGCATTTT. The chain couples TRBV21-1 to TRBJ1-5; TRBD1 was called by the table and not checked on the DNA. TRBV21-1 has pseudogene status. There are 18 residues in the CDR3.